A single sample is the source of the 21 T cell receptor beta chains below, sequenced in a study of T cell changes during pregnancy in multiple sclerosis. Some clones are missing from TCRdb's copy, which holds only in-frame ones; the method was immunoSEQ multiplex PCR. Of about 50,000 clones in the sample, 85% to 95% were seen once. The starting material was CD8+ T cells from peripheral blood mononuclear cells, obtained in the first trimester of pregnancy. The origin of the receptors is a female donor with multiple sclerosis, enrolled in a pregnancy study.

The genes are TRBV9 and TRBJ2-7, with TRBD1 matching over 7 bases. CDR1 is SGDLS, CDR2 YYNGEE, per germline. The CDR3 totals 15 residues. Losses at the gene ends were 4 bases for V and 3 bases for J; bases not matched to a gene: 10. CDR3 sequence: CASSQRAGGLYEQYF. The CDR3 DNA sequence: TGTGCCAGCAGCCAACGCGCAGGGGGTCTCTACGAGCAGTACTTC.

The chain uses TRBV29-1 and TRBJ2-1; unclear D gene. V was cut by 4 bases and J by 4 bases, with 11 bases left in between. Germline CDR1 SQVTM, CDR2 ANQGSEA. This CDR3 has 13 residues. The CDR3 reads CSVGTGSYNEQFF. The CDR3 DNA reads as TGCAGCGTTGGCACGGGTAGTTACAATGAGCAGTTCTTC.

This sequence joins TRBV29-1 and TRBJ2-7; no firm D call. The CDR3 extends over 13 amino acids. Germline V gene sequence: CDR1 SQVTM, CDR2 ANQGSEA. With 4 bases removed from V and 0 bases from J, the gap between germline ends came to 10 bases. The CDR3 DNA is TGCAGCGTTGTGTCTGCGGACTCCTACGAGCAGTACTTC. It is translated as CSVVSADSYEQYF.

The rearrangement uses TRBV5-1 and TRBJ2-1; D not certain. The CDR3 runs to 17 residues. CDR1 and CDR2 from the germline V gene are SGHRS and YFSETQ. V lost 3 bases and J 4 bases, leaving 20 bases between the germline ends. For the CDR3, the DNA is TGCGCCAGCAGCTCCCTCATTAAGTATCAGGAATACAATGAGCAGTTCTTC. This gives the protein CASSSLIKYQEYNEQFF.

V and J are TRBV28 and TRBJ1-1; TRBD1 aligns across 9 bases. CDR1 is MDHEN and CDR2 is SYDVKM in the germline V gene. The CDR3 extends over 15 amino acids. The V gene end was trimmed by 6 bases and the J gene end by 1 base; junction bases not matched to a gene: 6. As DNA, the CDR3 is TGTGCCAGCAGGGGACAGGGTTTGGCGAACACTGAAGCTTTCTTT. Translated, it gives CASRGQGLANTEAFF.

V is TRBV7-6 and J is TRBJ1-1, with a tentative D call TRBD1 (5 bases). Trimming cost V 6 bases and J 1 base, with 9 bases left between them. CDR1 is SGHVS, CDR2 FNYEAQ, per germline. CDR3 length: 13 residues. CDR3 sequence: CASSARGNTEAFF. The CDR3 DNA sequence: TGTGCCAGCAGTGCTAGGGGGAACACTGAAGCTTTCTTT. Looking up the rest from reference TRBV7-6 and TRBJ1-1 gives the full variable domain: GAGVSQSPRYKVTKRGQDVALRCDPISGHVSLYWYRQALGQGPEFLTYFNYEAQQDKSGLPNDRFSAERPEGSISTLTIQRTEQRDSAMYRCASSARGNTEAFFGQGTRLTVV.

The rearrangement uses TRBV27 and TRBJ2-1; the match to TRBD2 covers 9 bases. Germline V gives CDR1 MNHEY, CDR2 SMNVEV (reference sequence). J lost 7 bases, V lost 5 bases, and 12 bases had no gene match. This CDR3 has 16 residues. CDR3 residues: CASSDLGGRAGNEQFF. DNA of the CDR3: TGTGCCAGCAGTGATCTAGGCGGGAGGGCCGGTAATGAGCAGTTCTTC.

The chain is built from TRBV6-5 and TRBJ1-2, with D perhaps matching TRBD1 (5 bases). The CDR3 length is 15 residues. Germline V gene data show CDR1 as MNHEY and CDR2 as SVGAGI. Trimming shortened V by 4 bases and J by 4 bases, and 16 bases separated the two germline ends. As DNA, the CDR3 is TGTGCCAGCAGTTTTCTGACGCCTAGGGGCTATGGCTACACCTTC. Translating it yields CASSFLTPRGYGYTF.

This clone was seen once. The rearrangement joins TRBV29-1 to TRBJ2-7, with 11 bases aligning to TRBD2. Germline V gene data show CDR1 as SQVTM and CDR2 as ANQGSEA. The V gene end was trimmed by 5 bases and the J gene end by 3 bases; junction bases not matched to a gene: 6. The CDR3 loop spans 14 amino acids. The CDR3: CSVQTSGIHYEQYF. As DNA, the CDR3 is TGCAGCGTTCAGACTAGCGGGATCCACTACGAGCAGTACTTC.

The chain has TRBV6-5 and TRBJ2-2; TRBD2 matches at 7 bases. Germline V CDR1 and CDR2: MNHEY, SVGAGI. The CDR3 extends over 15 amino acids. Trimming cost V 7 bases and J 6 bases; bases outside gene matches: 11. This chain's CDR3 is CASTLLSGGPGELFF. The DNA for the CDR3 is TGTGCCAGCACCCTCTTATCGGGAGGCCCCGGGGAGCTGTTTTTT.

The CDR3 DNA is TGCAGCGTTTCCACCCAGGGGAATGAGCAGTTCTTC. This sequence encodes CSVSTQGNEQFF. This chain joins TRBV29-1 and TRBJ2-1; D is perhaps TRBD1 (6 bases). The germline V gene has CDR1 SQVTM and CDR2 ANQGSEA. The ends were cut back, 5 bases at V and 7 bases at J, with 12 bases in the middle. There are 12 residues in the CDR3.

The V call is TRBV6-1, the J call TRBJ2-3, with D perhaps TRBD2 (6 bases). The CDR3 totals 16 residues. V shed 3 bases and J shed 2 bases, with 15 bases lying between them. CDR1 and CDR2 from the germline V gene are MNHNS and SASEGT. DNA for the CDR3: TGTGCCAGCAGTGAGTTGGGTAGCGGCCCCACAGATACGCAGTATTTT. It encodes CASSELGSGPTDTQYF.

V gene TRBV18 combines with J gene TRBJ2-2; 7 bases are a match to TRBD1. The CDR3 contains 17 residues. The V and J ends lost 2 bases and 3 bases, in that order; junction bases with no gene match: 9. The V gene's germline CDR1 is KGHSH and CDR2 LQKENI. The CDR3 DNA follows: TGTGCCAGCTCACCAGGAGCAGGGGGTGGTGACACCGGGGAGCTGTTTTTT. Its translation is CASSPGAGGGDTGELFF. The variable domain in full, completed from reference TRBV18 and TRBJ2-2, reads NAGVMQNPRHLVRRRGQEARLRCSPMKGHSHVYWYRQLPEEGLKFMVYLQKENIIDESGMPKERFSAEFPKEGPSILRIQQVVRGDSAAYFCASSPGAGGGDTGELFFGEGSRLTVL.

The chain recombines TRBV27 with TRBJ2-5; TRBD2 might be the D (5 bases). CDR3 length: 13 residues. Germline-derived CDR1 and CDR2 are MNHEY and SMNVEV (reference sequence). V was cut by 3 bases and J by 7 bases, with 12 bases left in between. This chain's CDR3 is CASSFEGSGTQYF. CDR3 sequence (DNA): TGTGCCAGCAGTTTCGAGGGATCTGGGACCCAGTACTTC.

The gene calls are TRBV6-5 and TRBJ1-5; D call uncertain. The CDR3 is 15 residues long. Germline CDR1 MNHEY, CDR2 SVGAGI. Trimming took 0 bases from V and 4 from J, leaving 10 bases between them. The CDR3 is CASSYSIDSNQPQHF. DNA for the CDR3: TGTGCCAGCAGTTACTCAATCGACTCAAATCAGCCCCAGCATTTT.

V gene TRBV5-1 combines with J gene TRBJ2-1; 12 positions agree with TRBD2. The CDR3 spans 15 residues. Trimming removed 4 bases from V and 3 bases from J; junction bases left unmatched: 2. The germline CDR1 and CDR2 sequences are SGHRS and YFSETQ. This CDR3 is CASSRTSGDYNEQFF. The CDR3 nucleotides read TGCGCCAGCAGCCGGACTAGCGGGGACTACAATGAGCAGTTCTTC.

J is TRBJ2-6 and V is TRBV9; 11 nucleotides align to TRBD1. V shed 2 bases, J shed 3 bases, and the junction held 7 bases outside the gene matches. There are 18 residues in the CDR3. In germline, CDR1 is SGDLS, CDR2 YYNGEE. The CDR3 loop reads CASSVSGDRGFGANVLTF. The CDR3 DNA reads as TGTGCCAGCAGCGTCTCCGGGGACAGGGGGTTTGGGGCCAACGTCCTGACTTTC. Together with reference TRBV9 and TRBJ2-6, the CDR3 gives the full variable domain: DSGVTQTPKHLITATGQRVTLRCSPRSGDLSVYWYQQSLDQGLQFLIQYYNGEERAKGNILERFSAQQFPDLHSELNLSSLELGDSALYFCASSVSGDRGFGANVLTFGAGSRLTVL.

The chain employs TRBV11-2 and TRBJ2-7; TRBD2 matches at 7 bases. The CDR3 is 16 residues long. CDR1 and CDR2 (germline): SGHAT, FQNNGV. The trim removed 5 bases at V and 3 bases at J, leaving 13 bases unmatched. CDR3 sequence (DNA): TGTGCCAGCAGCCCGAGGGAGGGAGGCTTTAACTACGAGCAGTACTTC. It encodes CASSPREGGFNYEQYF.

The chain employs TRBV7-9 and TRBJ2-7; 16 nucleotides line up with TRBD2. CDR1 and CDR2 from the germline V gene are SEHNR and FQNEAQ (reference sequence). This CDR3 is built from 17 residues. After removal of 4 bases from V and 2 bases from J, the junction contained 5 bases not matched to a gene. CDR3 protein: CASSSGLAGGGAYEQYF. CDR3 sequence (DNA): TGTGCCAGCAGCTCGGGACTAGCGGGAGGGGGGGCCTACGAGCAGTACTTC.

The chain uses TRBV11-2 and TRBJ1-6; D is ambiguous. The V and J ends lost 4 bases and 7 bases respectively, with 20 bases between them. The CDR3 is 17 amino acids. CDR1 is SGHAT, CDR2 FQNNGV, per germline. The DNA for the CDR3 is TGTGCCAGCAGCTCTCCCCTAAGTGCAGGTTGGAATTCACCCCTCCACTTT. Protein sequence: CASSSPLSAGWNSPLHF.

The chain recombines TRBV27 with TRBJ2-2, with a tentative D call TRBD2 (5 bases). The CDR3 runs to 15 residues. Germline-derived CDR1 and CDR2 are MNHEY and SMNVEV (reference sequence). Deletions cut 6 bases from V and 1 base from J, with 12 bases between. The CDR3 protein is CASSWARGNTGELFF. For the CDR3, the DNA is TGTGCCAGCAGCTGGGCCCGGGGGAACACCGGGGAGCTGTTTTTT.